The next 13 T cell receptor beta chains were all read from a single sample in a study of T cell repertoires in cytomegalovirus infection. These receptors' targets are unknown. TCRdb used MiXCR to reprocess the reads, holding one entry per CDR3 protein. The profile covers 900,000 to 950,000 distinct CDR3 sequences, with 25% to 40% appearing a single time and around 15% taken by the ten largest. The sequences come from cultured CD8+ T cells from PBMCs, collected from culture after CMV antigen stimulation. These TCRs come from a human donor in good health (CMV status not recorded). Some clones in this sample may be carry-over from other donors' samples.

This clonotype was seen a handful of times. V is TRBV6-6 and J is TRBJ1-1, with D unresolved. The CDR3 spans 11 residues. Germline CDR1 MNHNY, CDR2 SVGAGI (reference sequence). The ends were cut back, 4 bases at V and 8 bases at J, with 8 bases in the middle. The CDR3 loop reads CASSSKGEAFF. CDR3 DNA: TGTGCCAGCAGTTCTAAAGGGGAAGCTTTCTTT.

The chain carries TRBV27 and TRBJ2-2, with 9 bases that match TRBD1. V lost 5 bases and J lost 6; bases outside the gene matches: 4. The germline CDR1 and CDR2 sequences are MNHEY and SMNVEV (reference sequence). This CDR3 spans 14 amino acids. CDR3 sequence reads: CASSPRQGAGELFF. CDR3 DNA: TGTGCCAGCAGTCCCAGACAGGGGGCCGGGGAGCTGTTTTTT.

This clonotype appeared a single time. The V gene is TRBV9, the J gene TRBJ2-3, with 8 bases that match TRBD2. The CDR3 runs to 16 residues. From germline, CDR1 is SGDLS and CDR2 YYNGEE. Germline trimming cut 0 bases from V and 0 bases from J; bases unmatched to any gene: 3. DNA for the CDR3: TGTGCCAGCAGCGTAGTATCGGGGGGGAGCACAGATACGCAGTATTTT. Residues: CASSVVSGGSTDTQYF.

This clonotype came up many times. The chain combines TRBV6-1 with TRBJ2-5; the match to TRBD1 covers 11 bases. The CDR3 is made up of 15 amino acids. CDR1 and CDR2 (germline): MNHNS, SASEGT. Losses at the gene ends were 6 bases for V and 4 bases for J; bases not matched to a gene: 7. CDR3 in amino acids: CASSPGQGAGETQYF. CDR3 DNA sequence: TGTGCCAGCAGCCCAGGACAGGGGGCGGGAGAGACCCAGTACTTC.

The CDR3 here is CASSLDWGDEQYF. The DNA of the CDR3 is TGTGCCAGCAGCTTAGATTGGGGGGACGAGCAGTACTTC. This chain links TRBV7-8 with TRBJ2-7; tentatively, D is TRBD2 (6 bases). In germline, CDR1 is SGHVS, CDR2 FQNEAQ. This CDR3 region has 13 residues. The germline V and J ends were trimmed by 1 base and 5 bases, with 9 bases remaining between them.

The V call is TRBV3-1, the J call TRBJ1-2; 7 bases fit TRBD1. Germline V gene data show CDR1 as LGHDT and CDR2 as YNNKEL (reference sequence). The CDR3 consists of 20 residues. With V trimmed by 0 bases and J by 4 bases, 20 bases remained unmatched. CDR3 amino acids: CASSQDFPGTAIRLLYGYTF. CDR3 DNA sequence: TGTGCCAGCAGCCAAGATTTCCCGGGGACAGCTATCCGATTGCTCTATGGCTACACCTTC.

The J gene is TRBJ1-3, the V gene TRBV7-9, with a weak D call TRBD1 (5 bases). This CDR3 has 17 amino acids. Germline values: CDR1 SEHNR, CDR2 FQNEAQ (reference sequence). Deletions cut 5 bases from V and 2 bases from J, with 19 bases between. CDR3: CASSQGPEGNTGNTIYF. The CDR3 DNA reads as TGTGCCAGCAGCCAGGGTCCAGAGGGCAACACTGGAAACACCATATATTTT.

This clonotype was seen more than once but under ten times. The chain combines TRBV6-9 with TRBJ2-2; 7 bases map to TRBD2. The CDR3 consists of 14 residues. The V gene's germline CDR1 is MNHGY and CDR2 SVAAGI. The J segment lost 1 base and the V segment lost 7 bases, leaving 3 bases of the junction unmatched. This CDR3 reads CASMGGENTGELFF. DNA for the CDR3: TGTGCCAGCATGGGAGGGGAGAACACCGGGGAGCTGTTTTTT.

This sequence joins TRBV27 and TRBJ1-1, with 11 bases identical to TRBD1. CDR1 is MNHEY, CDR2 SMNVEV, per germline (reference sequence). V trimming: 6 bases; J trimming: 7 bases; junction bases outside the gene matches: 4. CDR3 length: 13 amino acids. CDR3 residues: CASSWTGGVEAFF. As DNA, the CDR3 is TGTGCCAGCAGCTGGACAGGGGGCGTTGAAGCTTTCTTT.

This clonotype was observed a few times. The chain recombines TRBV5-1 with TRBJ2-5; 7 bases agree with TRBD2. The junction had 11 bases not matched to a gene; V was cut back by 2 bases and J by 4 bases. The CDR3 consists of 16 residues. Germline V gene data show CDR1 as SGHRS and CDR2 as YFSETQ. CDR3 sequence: CASSFFMEGRAETQYF. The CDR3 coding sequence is TGCGCCAGCAGCTTCTTTATGGAGGGGAGGGCAGAGACCCAGTACTTC.

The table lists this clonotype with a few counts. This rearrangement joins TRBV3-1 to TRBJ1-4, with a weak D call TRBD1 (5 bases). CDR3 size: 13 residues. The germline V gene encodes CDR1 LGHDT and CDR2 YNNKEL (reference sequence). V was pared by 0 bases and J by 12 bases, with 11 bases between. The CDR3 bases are TGTGCCAGCAGCCAAGAATGGGGCGACGAACTGTTTTTT. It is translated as CASSQEWGDELFF. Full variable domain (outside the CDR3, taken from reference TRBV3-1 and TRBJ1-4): DTAVSQTPKYLVTQMGNDKSIKCEQNLGHDTMYWYKQDSKKFLKIMFSYNNKELIINETVPNRFSPKSPDKAHLNLHINSLELGDSAVYFCASSQEWGDELFFGSGTQLSVL.

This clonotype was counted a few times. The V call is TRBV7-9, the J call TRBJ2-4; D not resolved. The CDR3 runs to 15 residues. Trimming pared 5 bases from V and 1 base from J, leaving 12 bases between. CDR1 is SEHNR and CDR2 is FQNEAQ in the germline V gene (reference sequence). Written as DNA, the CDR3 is TGTGCCAGCAGCCCCAACCCCGAGGCCAAAAACATTCAGTACTTC. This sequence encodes CASSPNPEAKNIQYF.

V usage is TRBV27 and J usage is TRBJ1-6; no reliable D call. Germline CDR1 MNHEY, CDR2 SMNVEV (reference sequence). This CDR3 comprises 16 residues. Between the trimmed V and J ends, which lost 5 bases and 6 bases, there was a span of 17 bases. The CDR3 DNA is TGTGCCAGCAGTCCTCGGGGAGACTTTTTTAATTCACCCCTCCACTTT. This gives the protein CASSPRGDFFNSPLHF.